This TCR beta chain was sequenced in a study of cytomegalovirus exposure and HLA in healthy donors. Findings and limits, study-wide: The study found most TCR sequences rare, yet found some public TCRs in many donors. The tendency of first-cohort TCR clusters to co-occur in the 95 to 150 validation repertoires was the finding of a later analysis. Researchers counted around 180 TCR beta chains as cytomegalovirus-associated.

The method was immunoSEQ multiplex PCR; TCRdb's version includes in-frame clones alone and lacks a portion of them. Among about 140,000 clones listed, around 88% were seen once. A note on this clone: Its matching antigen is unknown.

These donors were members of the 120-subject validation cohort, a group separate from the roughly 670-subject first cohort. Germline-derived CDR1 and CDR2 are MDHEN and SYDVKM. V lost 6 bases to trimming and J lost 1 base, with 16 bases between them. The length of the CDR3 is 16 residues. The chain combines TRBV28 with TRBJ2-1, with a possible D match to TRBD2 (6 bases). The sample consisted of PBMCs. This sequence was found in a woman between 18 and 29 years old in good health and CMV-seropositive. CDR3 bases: TGTGCCAGCAGCCCAGCTACTAGCAATTCCTACAATGAGCAGTTCTTC. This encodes CASSPATSNSYNEQFF.